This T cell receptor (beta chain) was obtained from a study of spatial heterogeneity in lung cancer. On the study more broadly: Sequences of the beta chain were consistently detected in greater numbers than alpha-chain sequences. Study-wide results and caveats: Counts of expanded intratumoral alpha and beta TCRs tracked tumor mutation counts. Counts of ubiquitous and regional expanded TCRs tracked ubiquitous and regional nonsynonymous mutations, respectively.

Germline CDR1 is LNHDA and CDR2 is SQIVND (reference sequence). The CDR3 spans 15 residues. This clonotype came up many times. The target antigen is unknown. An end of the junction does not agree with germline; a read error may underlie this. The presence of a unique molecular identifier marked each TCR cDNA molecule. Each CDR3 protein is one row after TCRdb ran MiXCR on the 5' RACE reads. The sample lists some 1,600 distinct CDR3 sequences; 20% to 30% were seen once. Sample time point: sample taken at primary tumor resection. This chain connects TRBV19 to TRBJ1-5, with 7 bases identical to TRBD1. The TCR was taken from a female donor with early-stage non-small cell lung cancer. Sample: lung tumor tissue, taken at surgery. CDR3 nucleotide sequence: TGTGCCGGTAGTATAATAGGGACAGACAATCAGCCCCAGCATTTT. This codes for CAGSIIGTDNQPQHF. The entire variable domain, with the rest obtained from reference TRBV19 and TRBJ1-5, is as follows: DGGITQSPKYLFRKEGQNVTLSCEQNLNHDAMYWYRQDPGQGLRLIYYSQIVNDFQKGDIAEGYSVSREKKESFPLTVTSAQKNPTAFYLCAGSIIGTDNQPQHFGDGTRLSIL.